The 21 T cell receptor beta chains in this list originate from one sample, sequenced in a study of blood T cell repertoires in COVID-19. The table came from immunoSEQ multiplex PCR; TCRdb's copy has only in-frame clones and leaves some out. This sample yields roughly 220,000 clones, of which approximately 84% are seen a single time; about 15% belongs to the top ten. Sequencing was carried out using PBMCs or T cells enriched from blood (not recorded which). The source is a man aged 40-49 years who had recovered from COVID-19.

This clone was seen only a few times. The chain uses TRBV28 and TRBJ2-7; D is ambiguous. The CDR3 consists of 16 residues. Trimming removed 5 bases from V and 4 bases from J, with 21 bases in between. CDR1 and CDR2 from the germline V gene are MDHEN and SYDVKM. The CDR3 reads CASSPVPSSGSYEQYF. The CDR3 DNA reads as TGTGCCAGCAGTCCGGTACCTTCTAGTGGCTCGTACGAGCAGTACTTC.

The V call is TRBV7-8, the J call TRBJ1-5; TRBD1 matches at 7 bases. After removal of 5 bases from V and 4 bases from J, the junction contained 8 bases not matched to a gene. CDR1 and CDR2 from the germline V gene are SGHVS and FQNEAQ. This CDR3 is built from 15 residues. This CDR3 reads CASSVNRGGNQPQHF. In DNA, the CDR3 is TGTGCCAGCAGCGTAAACAGGGGAGGAAATCAGCCCCAGCATTTT. Full variable domain (outside the CDR3, taken from reference TRBV7-8 and TRBJ1-5): GAGVSQSPRYKVAKRGQDVALRCDPISGHVSLFWYQQALGQGPEFLTYFQNEAQLDKSGLPSDRFFAERPEGSVSTLKIQRTQQEDSAVYLCASSVNRGGNQPQHFGDGTRLSIL.

The chain carries TRBV29-1 and TRBJ1-2; the D is unclear. CDR3 length: 12 residues. V was pared by 4 bases and J by 3 bases, with 9 bases between. CDR1 and CDR2 from the germline V gene are SQVTM and ANQGSEA. As DNA, the CDR3 is TGCAGCGTTGGAGACAACTACTATGGCTACACCTTC. Its translation: CSVGDNYYGYTF.

The CDR3, as DNA: TGTGCCAGTAGTATCGAGAGGAGGACAGGCCTGACCGTTAATCAGCCCCAGCATTTT. Translated: CASSIERRTGLTVNQPQHF. The chain links TRBV19 to TRBJ1-5; 7 bases match TRBD1. This CDR3 region has 19 residues. The ends lost 3 bases at V and 4 bases at J; junction bases unmatched: 18. Per germline, CDR1 LNHDA and CDR2 SQIVND (reference sequence).

The rearrangement joins TRBV28 to TRBJ2-7; no clear D gene. The CDR3 sequence is 13 residues long. With 5 bases removed from V and 0 bases from J, the gap between germline ends came to 8 bases. The germline V gene has CDR1 MDHEN and CDR2 SYDVKM. CDR3 protein: CASSLGYSYEQYF. CDR3 coding DNA: TGTGCCAGCAGTCTAGGATACTCCTACGAGCAGTACTTC.

The chain is built from TRBV10-1 and TRBJ2-7; TRBD2 matches 8 bases. CDR1 and CDR2 (germline): WNHNN, SYGVQD (reference sequence). The CDR3 extends over 19 amino acids. With 3 bases clipped from V and 4 bases from J, the junction kept 20 bases outside the gene matches. This chain's CDR3 is CASSEREPRGGGRSYEQYF. CDR3 DNA: TGCGCCAGCAGTGAAAGAGAACCCCGGGGCGGGGGGAGGAGTTACGAGCAGTACTTC.

V is TRBV12-3 or TRBV12-4 and J is TRBJ1-5; D is undetermined. The CDR3 runs 13 residues. V lost 3 bases, J lost 5 bases, and 8 bases lay in between. The CDR3 coding sequence is TGTGCCAGCAGTTTTTTAGTTTATCAGCCCCAGCATTTT. Translating gives CASSFLVYQPQHF.

The V gene is TRBV7-8, the J gene TRBJ1-2; D is unresolved. Trimming stripped 0 bases from V and 2 bases from J, with 7 bases between. The CDR3 spans 14 residues. CDR1 and CDR2 from the germline V gene are SGHVS and FQNEAQ. Here the CDR3 DNA reads TGTGCCAGCAGCTTAGCGCCGGGGAACTATGGCTACACCTTC. Residues: CASSLAPGNYGYTF.

This clone was seen just once. The chain links TRBV29-1 to TRBJ1-1; D may be TRBD1 (5 bases). The CDR3 extends over 13 amino acids. Trimming stripped 4 bases from V and 5 bases from J, with 14 bases between. The germline V gene encodes CDR1 SQVTM and CDR2 ANQGSEA. The CDR3 DNA reads as TGCAGCGTTGCGCCGTGGGGGGGAACTGAAGCTTTCTTT. Translation gives CSVAPWGGTEAFF.

This sequence joins TRBV5-4 and TRBJ2-3; possibly TRBD2 for D (6 bases). V lost 4 bases and J lost 4, with 19 bases in between. Germline assignment: CDR1 SGHNT and CDR2 YYREEE (reference sequence). The CDR3 loop spans 16 amino acids. Written as DNA, the CDR3 is TGTGCCAGCAGCCCCGGCGGGGCTACTCAGGCAGATACGCAGTATTTT. This translates into CASSPGGATQADTQYF. The full variable domain, in which reference TRBV5-4 and TRBJ2-3 provide the parts outside the CDR3, is ETGVTQSPTHLIKTRGQQVTLRCSSQSGHNTVSWYQQALGQGPQFIFQYYREEENGRGNFPPRFSGLQFPNYSSELNVNALELDDSALYLCASSPGGATQADTQYFGPGTRLTVL.

This clone has just a few counts. V and J are TRBV15 and TRBJ1-1; no definite D call. CDR1 and CDR2 from the germline V gene are LNHNV and YYDKDF (reference sequence). This CDR3 comprises 13 residues. Trimming shortened V by 6 bases and J by 1 base, and 9 bases separated the two germline ends. As DNA, the CDR3 is TGTGCCACCAGAGCCCGGTCGAACACTGAAGCTTTCTTT. Translated, it gives CATRARSNTEAFF.

The rearrangement uses TRBV6-5 and TRBJ1-2, with a possible D match to TRBD1 (6 bases). V was shortened by 2 bases and J by 0 bases, with 7 bases between the two germline ends. The length of the CDR3 is 14 residues. The germline gives CDR1 MNHEY, CDR2 SVGAGI. Written as DNA, the CDR3 is TGTGCCAGCAGTTACGGACAGCCTAACTATGGCTACACCTTC. This codes for CASSYGQPNYGYTF.

The V gene is TRBV6-5, the J gene TRBJ2-5; tentative D call: TRBD1 (5 bases). Per germline, CDR1 MNHEY and CDR2 SVGAGI. The CDR3 is 15 amino acids. Trimming shortened V by 2 bases and J by 6 bases, and 16 bases separated the two germline ends. This CDR3 reads CASSYGQGLLQTQYF. DNA for the CDR3: TGTGCCAGCAGTTACGGTCAGGGTCTATTACAGACCCAGTACTTC.

The chain joins TRBV9 to TRBJ1-2; D perhaps matches TRBD1 (6 bases). With 0 bases removed from V and 3 bases from J, the gap between germline ends came to 9 bases. From germline, CDR1 is SGDLS and CDR2 YYNGEE. The CDR3 runs 14 residues. The CDR3 sequence is CASSVGGTHYGYTF. The DNA of the CDR3 is TGTGCCAGCAGCGTAGGAGGGACACACTATGGCTACACCTTC.

This clone was detected only once. This sequence joins TRBV7-3 and TRBJ2-2; tentatively, D is TRBD1 (5 bases). The CDR3 has 13 amino acids. The ends were cut back, 3 bases at V and 6 bases at J, with 8 bases in the middle. The germline gives CDR1 SGHTA, CDR2 FQGTGA. The CDR3 loop reads CASSFQGSGELFF. CDR3 DNA sequence: TGTGCCAGCAGCTTCCAGGGTTCCGGGGAGCTGTTTTTT.

The chain links TRBV28 to TRBJ1-1; the match to TRBD1 covers 9 bases. Germline CDR1 reads MDHEN; CDR2 reads SYDVKM. J was trimmed by 7 bases and V by 11 bases; bases with no gene match: 5. This CDR3 region has 11 residues. CDR3 loop: CAGQGRGEAFF. CDR3 coding DNA: TGTGCCGGACAGGGGCGGGGTGAAGCTTTCTTT.

This chain joins TRBV7-9 and TRBJ1-1; D remains unclear. Germline assignment: CDR1 SEHNR and CDR2 FQNEAQ (reference sequence). CDR3 length equals 14 residues. The ends were cut back, 5 bases at V and 6 bases at J, with 16 bases in the middle. CDR3 sequence (DNA): TGTGCCAGCAGCCCCCGACGGCGGTCGGCTGAAGCTTTCTTT. Translated: CASSPRRRSAEAFF.

This chain uses TRBV5-1 with TRBJ2-1; TRBD2 aligns across 10 bases. The length of the CDR3 is 15 residues. Germline CDR1 and CDR2: SGHRS and YFSETQ. Trimming cost V 4 bases and J 9 bases; bases outside gene matches: 10. This chain's CDR3 is CASSPAERGGLEQFF. The CDR3 DNA is TGCGCCAGCAGCCCGGCGGAGCGGGGGGGCCTTGAGCAGTTCTTC.

The CDR3 loop is CASRARGEVSNQPQHF. DNA for the CDR3: TGTGCCAGCCGGGCCAGGGGGGAGGTTAGCAATCAGCCCCAGCATTTT. The chain uses TRBV21-1 and TRBJ1-5; the table's D gene call, TRBD1, was not cross checked with the DNA. TRBV21-1 has pseudogene status. The CDR3 length is 16 residues.

This chain joins TRBV4-1 and TRBJ2-5; 10 bases align to TRBD1. From germline, CDR1 is MGHRA and CDR2 YSYEKL. Germline trimming cut 8 bases from V and 4 bases from J; bases unmatched to any gene: 4. CDR3 length equals 13 residues. Here the CDR3 DNA reads TGCGCCAGCCGGGACAGGGGAGGAGAGACCCAGTACTTC. Its protein product is CASRDRGGETQYF.

This sequence joins TRBV11-2 and TRBJ2-5; 9 bases map to TRBD1. CDR3 length: 15 residues. CDR1 and CDR2 from the germline V gene are SGHAT and FQNNGV. Trimming took 4 bases from V and 1 from J; bases not matched to a gene: 4. CDR3 loop: CASSYGTGIQETQYF. The DNA for the CDR3 is TGTGCCAGCAGCTATGGGACAGGGATCCAAGAGACCCAGTACTTC. Looking up the rest from reference TRBV11-2 and TRBJ2-5 gives the full variable domain: EAGVAQSPRYKIIEKRQSVAFWCNPISGHATLYWYQQILGQGPKLLIQFQNNGVVDDSQLPKDRFSAERLKGVDSTLKIQPAKLEDSAVYLCASSYGTGIQETQYFGPGTRLLVL.